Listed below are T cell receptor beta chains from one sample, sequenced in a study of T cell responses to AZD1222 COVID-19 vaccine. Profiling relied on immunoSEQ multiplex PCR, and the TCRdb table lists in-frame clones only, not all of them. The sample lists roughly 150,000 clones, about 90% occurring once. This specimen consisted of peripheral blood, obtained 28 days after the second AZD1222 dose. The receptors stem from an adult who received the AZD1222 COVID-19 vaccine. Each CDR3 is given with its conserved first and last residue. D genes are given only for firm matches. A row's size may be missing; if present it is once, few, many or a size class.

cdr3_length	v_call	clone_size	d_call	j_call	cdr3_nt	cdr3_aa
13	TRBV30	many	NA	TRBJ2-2	TGTGCCTGGAGTGTAGGCGGCACCGGGGAGCTGTTTTTT	CAWSVGGTGELFF
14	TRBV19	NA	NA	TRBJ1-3	TGTGCCAGCCGACTACAGCCTTCTGGAAACACCATATATTTT	CASRLQPSGNTIYF
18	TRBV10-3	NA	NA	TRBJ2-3	TGTGCCATCAGTGATAAGGGGGGCAGCGGAGTGAGCACAGATACGCAGTATTTT	CAISDKGGSGVSTDTQYF
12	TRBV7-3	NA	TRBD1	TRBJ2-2	TGTGCCAGCAGCCCAACGGGACAGGGCCTGATTTTT	CASSPTGQGLIF
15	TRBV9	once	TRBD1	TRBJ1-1	TGTGCCAGCAGCGTATCCGGACAGGCGAACACTGAAGCTTTCTTT	CASSVSGQANTEAFF
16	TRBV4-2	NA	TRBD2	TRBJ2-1	TGTGCCAGCAGCCAAGTGGGTCTAGCGGGACACAATGAGCAGTTCTTC	CASSQVGLAGHNEQFF
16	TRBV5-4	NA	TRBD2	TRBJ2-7	TGTGCCAGCAGCTTGGGTGGTAGCGGGGAGACCTACGAGCAGTACTTC	CASSLGGSGETYEQYF
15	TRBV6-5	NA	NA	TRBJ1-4	TGTGCCAGCAGTTACGGGGGGCCGCCTAATGAAAAACTGTTTTTT	CASSYGGPPNEKLFF
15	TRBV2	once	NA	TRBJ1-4	TGTGCCAGCAGCGCCGACAGAGCAACTAATGAAAAACTGTTTTTT	CASSADRATNEKLFF
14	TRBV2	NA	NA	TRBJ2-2	TGTGCCAGCAGTCTGGGGGCGCGTACCGGGGAGCTGTTTTTT	CASSLGARTGELFF
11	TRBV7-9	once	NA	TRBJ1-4	TGTGCCAGCAGCCCCCGTGAAAAACTGTTTTTT	CASSPREKLFF
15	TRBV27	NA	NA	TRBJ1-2	TGTGCCAGCAGTTCCGCCGGGGAGATAAACTATGGCTACACCTTC	CASSSAGEINYGYTF
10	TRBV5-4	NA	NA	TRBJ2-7	TGTGCCTATCGGGACCACGAGCAGTACTTC	CAYRDHEQYF